The 2 T cell receptor beta chains below come from one sample, sequenced in a study of blood T cell repertoires in COVID-19. Repertoires were generated with immunoSEQ multiplex PCR, while TCRdb's copy carries only in-frame clones and drops some. The data contain 120,000 to 150,000 clones, over 75% of them seen just once; the ten biggest clones take up under 4.5%. The source material was PBMCs or T cells enriched from blood (not recorded which). The receptors derive from a man between 45 and 60 years old in a cohort exposed to, infected with or recovered from COVID-19 (not recorded which).

The gene calls are TRBV19 and TRBJ2-5; 8 positions agree with TRBD1. The germline V gene encodes CDR1 LNHDA and CDR2 SQIVND (reference sequence). V shed 10 bases and J 5 bases; nucleotides not matched to a gene: 6. The CDR3 is 12 amino acids. Written as DNA, the CDR3 is TGTGCCACCCGGACAGGGTCGGAGACCCAGTACTTC. This translates into CATRTGSETQYF.

This clone has more than one count but fewer than ten. The chain recombines TRBV15 with TRBJ2-2, with 8 bases fitting TRBD1. CDR3 size: 15 residues. Germline V gene lookup returns CDR1 LNHNV and CDR2 YYDKDF (reference sequence). Germline trimming cut 5 bases from V and 5 bases from J; bases unmatched to any gene: 7. The CDR3 DNA reads TGTGCCACCAGCGGGCCCAGGGGGCAGACCGGGGAGCTGTTTTTT. This gives the protein CATSGPRGQTGELFF.